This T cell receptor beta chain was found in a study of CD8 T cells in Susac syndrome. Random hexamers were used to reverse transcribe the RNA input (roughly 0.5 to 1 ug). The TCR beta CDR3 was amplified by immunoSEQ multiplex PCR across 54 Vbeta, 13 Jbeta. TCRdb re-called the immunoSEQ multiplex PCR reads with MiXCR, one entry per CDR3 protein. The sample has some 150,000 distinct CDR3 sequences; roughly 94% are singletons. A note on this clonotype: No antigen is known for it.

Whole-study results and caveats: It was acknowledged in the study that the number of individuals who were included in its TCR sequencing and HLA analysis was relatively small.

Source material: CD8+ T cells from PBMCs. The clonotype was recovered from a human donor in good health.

The CDR3 reads CASSSSMIQDTDTQYF. The CDR3 nucleotides read TGTGCCAGCAGTTCCTCCATGATACAGGACACAGATACGCAGTATTTT. The chain has TRBV27 and TRBJ2-3; a possible D gene is TRBD1 (5 bases). Germline loops: CDR1 MNHEY, CDR2 SMNVEV (reference sequence). V was shortened by 4 bases and J by 2 bases, with 16 bases between the two germline ends. CDR3 length: 16 residues.